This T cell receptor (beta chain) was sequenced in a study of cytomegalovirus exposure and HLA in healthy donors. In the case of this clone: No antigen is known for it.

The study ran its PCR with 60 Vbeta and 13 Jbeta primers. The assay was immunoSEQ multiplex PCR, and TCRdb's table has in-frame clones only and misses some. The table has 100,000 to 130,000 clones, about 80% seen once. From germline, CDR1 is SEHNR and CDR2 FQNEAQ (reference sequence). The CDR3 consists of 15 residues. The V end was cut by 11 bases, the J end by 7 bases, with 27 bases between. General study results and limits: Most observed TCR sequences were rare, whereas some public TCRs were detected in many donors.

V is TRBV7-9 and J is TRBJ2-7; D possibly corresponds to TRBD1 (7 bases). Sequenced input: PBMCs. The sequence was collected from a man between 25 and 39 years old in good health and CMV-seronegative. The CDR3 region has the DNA TGTGCCTGTGGCACCGGGGCAGGGGGGCATCGGGAGCAGTACTTC. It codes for CACGTGAGGHREQYF.